The 10 T cell receptor beta chains below were found in one sample sequenced in a study of cytomegalovirus exposure and HLA in healthy donors. PCR involved 60 Vbeta and 13 Jbeta primers. Repertoires were generated with immunoSEQ multiplex PCR, while TCRdb's copy carries only in-frame clones and drops some. This sample's table reports about 130,000 clones. Sequencing was done on a sample of PBMCs. Every receptor here comes from a woman aged 55-70 years in good health and CMV-seronegative.

The V call is TRBV12-5, the J call TRBJ1-1; 8 bases align to TRBD1. The CDR3 is made up of 12 amino acids. The germline V gene encodes CDR1 LGHNT and CDR2 FRNRAP. V lost 6 bases, J lost 8 bases, and 5 bases stayed unmatched. CDR3 in amino acids: CASGPRTGEAFF. The CDR3 region has the DNA TGTGCTAGTGGACCCAGGACAGGGGAAGCTTTCTTT.

V usage is TRBV2 and J usage is TRBJ1-1, with D maybe TRBD1 (5 bases). The CDR3 loop spans 14 amino acids. V was cut by 6 bases and J by 1 base, with 12 bases left in between. Germline V lookup: CDR1 SNHLY, CDR2 FYNNEI. The CDR3 spells CASRRLDRNTEAFF. The CDR3 DNA follows: TGTGCCAGCAGGAGACTTGACAGGAACACTGAAGCTTTCTTT.

This sequence joins TRBV7-9 and TRBJ1-2; tentatively, D is TRBD1 (6 bases). Deletions cut 5 bases from V and 4 bases from J, with 11 bases between. Germline V gene sequence: CDR1 SEHNR, CDR2 FQNEAQ (reference sequence). The CDR3 sequence is 13 residues long. The chain's CDR3 is CASSPLDSYGYTF. Written as DNA, the CDR3 is TGTGCCAGCAGCCCCTTGGACAGCTATGGCTACACCTTC.

This sequence joins TRBV5-1 and TRBJ2-3, with TRBD1 identical over 8 bases. The ends lost 3 bases at V and 2 bases at J; junction bases unmatched: 8. Per the germline V gene, CDR1 is SGHRS and CDR2 is YFSETQ. This CDR3 has 16 amino acids. DNA of the CDR3: TGCGCCAGCAGCTGGAGGACAGGGTACGACACAGATACGCAGTATTTT. Translation: CASSWRTGYDTDTQYF.

The chain links TRBV5-6 to TRBJ1-2, with 9 bases identical to TRBD1. The junction had 12 bases not matched to a gene; V was cut back by 3 bases and J by 3 bases. Germline V gene lookup returns CDR1 SGHDT and CDR2 YYEEEE. The CDR3 length is 17 residues. The CDR3 bases are TGTGCCAGCAGCTCCACAGGGGGCGCGTTGCGCGACTATGGCTACACCTTC. Protein product: CASSSTGGALRDYGYTF.

The chain employs TRBV15 and TRBJ2-7; the match to TRBD2 covers 11 bases. The CDR3 totals 15 residues. Trimming removed 1 base from V and 3 bases from J; junction bases left unmatched: 2. Germline CDR1 is LNHNV and CDR2 is YYDKDF (reference sequence). DNA of the CDR3: TGTGCCACCAGCAGAGCAACTAGCGGGGGCTACGAGCAGTACTTC. The encoded protein is CATSRATSGGYEQYF. The complete variable domain, with remaining parts taken from reference TRBV15 and TRBJ2-7, reads DAMVIQNPRYQVTQFGKPVTLSCSQTLNHNVMYWYQQKSSQAPKLLFHYYDKDFNNEADTPDNFQSRRPNTSFCFLDIRSPGLGDTAMYLCATSRATSGGYEQYFGPGTRLTVT.

The chain has TRBV7-2 and TRBJ2-5; the match to TRBD2 covers 7 bases. The V gene end was trimmed by 5 bases and the J gene end by 7 bases; junction bases not matched to a gene: 13. There are 15 residues in the CDR3. Germline V gene lookup returns CDR1 SGHTA and CDR2 FQGNSA. CDR3 region: CASSAITQRGGTQYF. The DNA for the CDR3 is TGTGCCAGCAGCGCGATTACCCAGCGGGGTGGGACCCAGTACTTC.

DNA for the CDR3: TGCGCCAGCAGCTCCGCATCCGGGACAGCGAACACCGGGGAGCTGTTTTTT. It codes for CASSSASGTANTGELFF. The chain links TRBV5-1 to TRBJ2-2; 7 positions match TRBD1. The germline gives CDR1 SGHRS, CDR2 YFSETQ. The CDR3 is made up of 17 amino acids. Trimming cost V 3 bases and J 0 bases; bases outside gene matches: 8.

This sequence joins TRBV29-1 and TRBJ1-3; 7 positions match TRBD1. The germline V gene has CDR1 SQVTM and CDR2 ANQGSEA. With V trimmed by 6 bases and J by 2 bases, 10 bases remained unmatched. This CDR3 is 15 amino acids long. The CDR3 region has the DNA TGCAGCGTGGCGACAGGGTCTCGGGCTGGAAACACCATATATTTT. The encoded protein is CSVATGSRAGNTIYF.

The chain's CDR3 is CASSLRTGELFF. CDR3 DNA: TGTGCCAGCTCGTTACGGACCGGGGAGCTGTTTTTT. The chain links TRBV14 to TRBJ2-2; D remains ambiguous. This CDR3 spans 12 amino acids. Trimming stripped 8 bases from V and 5 bases from J, with 9 bases between. CDR1 SGHDN and CDR2 FVKESK come from the germline V gene. The whole variable domain, filled in from reference TRBV14 and TRBJ2-2, reads EAGVTQFPSHSVIEKGQTVTLRCDPISGHDNLYWYRRVMGKEIKFLLHFVKESKQDESGMPNNRFLAERTGGTYSTLKVQPAELEDSGVYFCASSLRTGELFFGEGSRLTVL.